These 2 T cell receptor beta chains originate from one sample sequenced in a study of blood T cell repertoires in COVID-19. Clones were read by immunoSEQ multiplex PCR, and TCRdb kept only the in-frame ones, dropping some. The sample carries 140,000 to 150,000 clones, around nine tenths recorded once. What was sequenced was peripheral blood. All receptors come from a human donor in a cohort sampled during active COVID-19.

V gene TRBV18 combines with J gene TRBJ1-5; weak D call: TRBD1 (6 bases). The CDR3 consists of 15 residues. The ends were cut back, 5 bases at V and 3 bases at J, with 14 bases in the middle. Germline CDR1 and CDR2: KGHSH and LQKENI. The CDR3 sequence is CASSSNGQPNQPQHF. CDR3 in DNA: TGTGCCAGCTCATCCAACGGACAGCCCAATCAGCCCCAGCATTTT.

V is TRBV5-1 and J is TRBJ2-3; perhaps TRBD2 as D (7 bases). Trimming left V 4 bases short and J 0 bases short, with 18 bases between. Germline assignment: CDR1 SGHRS and CDR2 YFSETQ. The CDR3 has 17 residues. This CDR3 is CASSALRAGASTDTQYF. The CDR3 nucleotides are TGCGCCAGCAGCGCCCTTAGGGCGGGGGCGAGCACAGATACGCAGTATTTT.